This T cell receptor beta chain was sequenced in a study of OX40 agonist ivuxolimab in advanced cancers. Data came from immunoSEQ multiplex PCR; TCRdb stores just in-frame clones and leaves some out. This table has around 39,000 clones, about 81% appearing once. This clone was recorded a few times. V was pared by 0 bases and J by 9 bases, with 16 bases between. CDR3 length equals 15 residues. The germline V gene has CDR1 MNHNS and CDR2 SASEGT. This clonotype was sampled from an adult with an advanced solid tumor such as melanoma, head and neck, liver or kidney cancer. This sequence joins TRBV6-1 and TRBJ2-3; D is possibly TRBD2 (6 bases). The specimen was CD4+ or CD8+ T cells sorted from blood, collected in a trial of the OX40 agonist ivuxolimab. CDR3 sequence: CASSEAGTGFRTQYF. Written as DNA, the CDR3 is TGTGCCAGCAGTGAAGCCGGGACTGGGTTTAGGACGCAGTATTTT.